This is a list of T cell receptor beta chains from one sample in a study of molecular identifiers for immune sequencing clone quantification. MiXCR was run by TCRdb on the PCR reads, yielding one entry per CDR3 protein. The sample has over 550,000 distinct CDR3 sequences, about 25% seen once. The sequenced material came from naive CD8+ T cells from blood, with Jurkat cell RNA spiked in. All receptors come from a human donor in good health. Some libraries in this study had Jurkat cell RNA spiked in. Both conserved end residues are part of each CDR3. The D gene is left open where the match is weak. Clone size is not always given. Where it is, it says once, few, many or a class for expanded clones.

J | V | size | D | CDR3 | DNA
TRBJ2-3 | TRBV6-1 | NA | TRBD2 | CASLSSGASTDTQYF | TGTGCGAGTTTGTCTAGCGGAGCGAGCACAGATACGCAGTATTTT
TRBJ2-5 | TRBV4-2 | NA | NA | CASSQDNGIETQYF | TGTGCCAGCAGCCAAGATAACGGGATAGAGACCCAGTACTTC
TRBJ2-3 | TRBV19 | NA | NA | CASSIDEGTDTQYF | TGTGCCAGTAGTATAGACGAGGGGACAGATACGCAGTATTTT
TRBJ1-3 | TRBV11-2 | NA | NA | CATTTTAGNTIYF | TGTGCCACCACCACCACCGCTGGAAACACCATATATTTT
TRBJ2-5 | TRBV7-9 | NA | TRBD1 | CASSWDSEETQYF | TGTGCCAGCAGCTGGGACAGCGAAGAGACCCAGTACTTC
TRBJ1-4 | TRBV3-1 | NA | TRBD1 | CASSQDSYDRADNEKLFF | TGTGCCAGCAGCCAAGATTCCTACGACAGGGCAGATAATGAAAAACTGTTTTTT
TRBJ1-6 | TRBV4-3 | many | NA | CASSQDPGDRDSPLHF | TGCGCCAGCAGCCAAGATCCGGGTGACCGCGATTCACCCCTCCACTTT
TRBJ2-1 | TRBV29-1 | NA | TRBD2 | CSVGLAGVHVQFF | TGCAGCGTTGGACTAGCGGGAGTTCATGTGCAGTTCTTC
TRBJ1-1 | TRBV4-1 | NA | NA | CAGSFRGRGTEAFF | TGCGCCGGCAGCTTCAGGGGCCGGGGCACTGAAGCTTTCTTT
TRBJ1-5 | TRBV12-3/TRBV12-4 | few | NA | CASSRDIQPQHF | TGTGCCAGCAGCCGGGACATTCAGCCCCAGCATTTT
TRBJ2-6 | TRBV30 | NA | NA | CAWRLRDPSGANVLTF | TGTGCCTGGAGACTCCGGGATCCCTCTGGGGCCAACGTCCTGACTTTC
TRBJ2-1 | TRBV7-3 | NA | TRBD2 | CASSPTSGRKNEQFF | TGTGCCAGCAGCCCGACTAGCGGGAGAAAAAATGAGCAGTTCTTC
TRBJ2-7 | TRBV7-9 | NA | TRBD2 | CASSLGPGLAGTYAQYF | TGTGCCAGCAGCTTAGGCCCAGGACTAGCGGGGACCTACGCGCAGTACTTC
TRBJ2-5 | TRBV3-1 | NA | TRBD2 | CAGSPGTSGQETQYF | TGTGCCGGCAGCCCTGGGACTAGCGGGCAAGAGACCCAGTACTTC
TRBJ1-1 | TRBV6-6 | many | NA | CASSYQVEAFF | TGTGCCAGCAGTTACCAGGTGGAAGCTTTCTTT
TRBJ1-1 | TRBV6-5 | many | TRBD1 | CASRMDPLDRMNTEAFF | TGTGCCAGCAGGATGGATCCCCTGGACAGGATGAACACTGAAGCTTTCTTT
TRBJ2-7 | TRBV29-1 | NA | NA | CSAKRWTNGTGDLEQYF | TGCAGCGCAAAAAGGTGGACTAACGGTACCGGGGATCTCGAGCAGTACTTC
TRBJ1-5 | TRBV20-1 | many | NA | CSAREMSDNSNQPQHF | TGCAGTGCTAGAGAGATGAGTGATAATAGCAATCAGCCCCAGCATTTT
TRBJ1-5 | TRBV4-3 | many | TRBD1 | CASSQDTGGNQPQHF | TGCGCCAGCAGCCAAGACACAGGGGGCAATCAGCCCCAGCATTTT
TRBJ2-2 | TRBV4-3 | many | NA | CASSQGAGGTGELFF | TGCGCCAGCAGCCAAGGGGCAGGAGGGACCGGGGAGCTGTTTTTT
TRBJ2-3 | TRBV12-3/TRBV12-4 | many | TRBD2 | CASSLTSGGTDTQYF | TGTGCCAGCAGTTTGACTAGCGGGGGCACAGATACGCAGTATTTT
TRBJ2-3 | TRBV3-1 | few | TRBD1 | CASSQSRDRADDTQYF | TGTGCCAGCAGCCAATCCCGGGACAGGGCGGACGATACGCAGTATTTT
TRBJ1-1 | TRBV19 | few | NA | CASSAATGGLTEAFF | TGTGCCAGTAGTGCTGCGACAGGAGGGTTAACTGAAGCTTTCTTT
TRBJ2-7 | TRBV20-1 | few | NA | CSARSTAGRGADEQYF | TGCAGTGCTAGGTCTACCGCGGGGAGGGGGGCTGACGAGCAGTACTTC
TRBJ2-3 | TRBV7-6 | many | TRBD2 | CASSHFVAGLTDTQYF | TGTGCCAGCAGCCATTTCGTAGCGGGACTCACAGATACGCAGTATTTT
TRBJ1-5 | TRBV7-8 | many | TRBD1 | CASRLDQQGAQPQHF | TGTGCCAGCAGATTGGACCAACAGGGGGCACAGCCCCAGCATTTT
TRBJ2-3 | TRBV20-1 | NA | TRBD2 | CSETGTSGRRSDTQYF | TGCAGTGAGACCGGGACTAGCGGGAGGAGGTCAGATACGCAGTATTTT
TRBJ2-1 | TRBV19 | few | TRBD2 | CASSQEGTSGSGLYNEQFF | TGTGCCAGTAGTCAAGAAGGGACTAGCGGGAGTGGACTTTACAATGAGCAGTTCTTC
TRBJ2-2 | TRBV25-1 | NA | NA | CASRDHNTGELFF | TGTGCCAGCAGGGACCACAACACCGGGGAGCTGTTTTTT
TRBJ2-7 | TRBV20-1 | few | TRBD2 | CNARSSGRPYEQYF | TGCAATGCTAGATCTAGCGGGAGGCCGTACGAGCAGTACTTC
TRBJ2-6 | TRBV4-3 | many | NA | CASSQDRGSGANVLTF | TGCGCCAGCAGCCAAGATAGGGGCTCTGGGGCCAACGTCCTGACTTTC
TRBJ2-3 | TRBV19 | many | TRBD1 | CATKPGQGTDTQYF | TGTGCCACAAAACCGGGACAGGGGACAGATACGCAGTATTTT
TRBJ1-1 | TRBV6-5 | many | NA | CASSYSGFNTEAFF | TGTGCCAGCAGTTACAGTGGGTTTAACACTGAAGCTTTCTTT
TRBJ1-4 | TRBV18 | NA | NA | CASSPGGREKLFF | TGTGCCAGCTCACCAGGGGGTCGGGAAAAACTGTTTTTT
TRBJ2-3 | TRBV5-5 | few | NA | CASSFNWGSTDTQYF | TGTGCCAGCAGCTTTAATTGGGGGTCCACAGATACGCAGTATTTT
TRBJ2-7 | TRBV29-1 | many | TRBD2 | CSVVGLAGVYEQYF | TGCAGCGTTGTCGGGCTAGCGGGAGTCTACGAGCAGTACTTC
TRBJ2-2 | TRBV29-1 | few | TRBD1 | CSVEGRDRGRAKLFF | TGCAGCGTTGAAGGCCGGGACAGGGGGAGGGCCAAGCTGTTTTTT
TRBJ2-7 | TRBV7-9 | many | TRBD2 | CASSPETSGRTYEQYF | TGTGCCAGCAGCCCAGAGACTAGCGGGAGAACCTACGAGCAGTACTTC
TRBJ2-7 | TRBV7-9 | many | TRBD1 | CASSLDRETYEQYF | TGTGCCAGCAGCCTCGACAGGGAAACCTACGAGCAGTACTTC
TRBJ2-5 | TRBV10-3 | many | TRBD1 | CAISEGGQAPQETQYF | TGTGCCATCAGTGAAGGGGGACAGGCCCCCCAAGAGACCCAGTACTTC
TRBJ2-3 | TRBV18 | few | TRBD2 | CASSPRTSEGRDTQYF | TGTGCCAGCTCACCGCGGACTAGCGAGGGGAGAGATACGCAGTATTTT
TRBJ1-5 | TRBV15 | few | NA | CAAGTADSNQPQHF | TGTGCGGCCGGGACGGCGGATAGCAATCAGCCCCAGCATTTT
TRBJ1-2 | TRBV27 | many | NA | CASSLSGDYGYTF | TGTGCCAGCAGTTTGTCGGGGGACTATGGCTACACCTTC
TRBJ2-7 | TRBV12-3/TRBV12-4 | many | NA | CASSYGTGEQYF | TGTGCCAGCAGTTACGGGACCGGCGAGCAGTACTTC
TRBJ1-5 | TRBV6-5 | many | TRBD1 | CASRESDRQNQPQHF | TGTGCCAGCAGGGAATCGGACAGGCAAAATCAGCCCCAGCATTTT
TRBJ2-7 | TRBV5-1 | many | TRBD2 | CASSLVISGGYEQYF | TGCGCCAGCAGCTTGGTAATTAGCGGGGGCTACGAGCAGTACTTC
TRBJ1-5 | TRBV27 | many | NA | CASSFAGGGQPQHF | TGTGCCAGCAGTTTCGCGGGGGGCGGTCAGCCCCAGCATTTT
TRBJ2-3 | TRBV4-3 | once | NA | CASRQDYPMGDTQYF | TGCGCCAGCAGACAAGATTACCCCATGGGGGATACGCAGTATTTT